This T cell receptor (beta chain) is from a study of blood T cells in healthy people across ages. The ends lost 6 bases at V and 4 bases at J; junction bases unmatched: 7. Germline CDR1 and CDR2: SGHRS and YFSETQ. The CDR3 sequence is 14 residues long. With a J-beta primer mix and a sample-barcoded 5' primer, a second PCR ran about 7 to 12 cycles. Using its own MiXCR run on the 5' RACE reads, TCRdb lists one record per CDR3 protein. This sample has 700,000 or so distinct CDR3 sequences, with about 20% found just once. The donors, all healthy, were Caucasians living in Russia, aged roughly 6 to 100. The sample, about 9.7 milliliters of peripheral blood, was drawn from each donor. Study findings and constraints: Long-lived donors carried more naive CD4+ cells and greater diversity than aged donors. Any conclusive comparison of naive versus antigen-experienced cells was prevented by using unsorted PBMCs.

As to this clonotype: Its specificity is not known.

V is TRBV5-1 and J is TRBJ2-3; TRBD2 matches at 8 bases. This TCR came from a man aged 70-80 years in good health. The specimen sequenced was blood. The CDR3 sequence is CASKAGGAADTQYF. Written as DNA, the CDR3 is TGCGCCAGCAAGGCGGGGGGAGCAGCAGATACGCAGTATTTT.